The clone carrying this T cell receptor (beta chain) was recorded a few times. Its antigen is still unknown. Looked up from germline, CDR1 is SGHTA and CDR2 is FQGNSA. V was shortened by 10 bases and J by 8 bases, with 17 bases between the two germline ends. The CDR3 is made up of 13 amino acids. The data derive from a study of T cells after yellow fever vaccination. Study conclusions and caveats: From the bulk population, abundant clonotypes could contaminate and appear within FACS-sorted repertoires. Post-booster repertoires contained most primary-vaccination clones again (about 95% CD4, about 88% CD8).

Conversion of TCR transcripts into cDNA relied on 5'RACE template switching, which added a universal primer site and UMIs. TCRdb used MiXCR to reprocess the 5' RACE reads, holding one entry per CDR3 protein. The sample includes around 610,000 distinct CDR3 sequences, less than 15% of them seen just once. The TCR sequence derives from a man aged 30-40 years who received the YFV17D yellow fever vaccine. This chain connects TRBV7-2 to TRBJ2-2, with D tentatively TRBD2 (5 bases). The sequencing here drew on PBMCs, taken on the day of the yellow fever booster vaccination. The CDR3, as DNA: TGTGCCACCAGGCTGGGAGTGGGAGGGGAGCTGTTTTTT. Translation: CATRLGVGGELFF.